This T cell receptor beta chain was captured in a study of blood T cell repertoires in COVID-19. Study-wide context: Sources were T cells, B-cell-depleted T cells, or PBMCs; the material itself was cDNA or gDNA.

Some clones are missing from TCRdb's copy, which holds only in-frame ones; the method was immunoSEQ multiplex PCR. The sample lists approximately 250,000 clones, 70% to 90% seen once, with 5.1% in the top ten. Seattle patients were enrolled while actively infected and followed longitudinally. Sequencing was carried out using peripheral blood. The sequence was collected from a man between 50 and 59 years old with COVID-19, enrolled during active disease.

In DNA form, the CDR3 reads TGTGCCAGCTCACCTTCCAGGTACAACACTGAAGCTTTCTTT. Amino acids: CASSPSRYNTEAFF. The chain has TRBV18 and TRBJ1-1; no definite D call. This CDR3 has 14 amino acids. The V end was cut by 3 bases, the J end by 2 bases, with 10 bases between. CDR1 is KGHSH and CDR2 is LQKENI in the germline V gene. Full variable domain (rest looked up from reference TRBV18 and TRBJ1-1): NAGVMQNPRHLVRRRGQEARLRCSPMKGHSHVYWYRQLPEEGLKFMVYLQKENIIDESGMPKERFSAEFPKEGPSILRIQQVVRGDSAAYFCASSPSRYNTEAFFGQGTRLTVV.